The clone carrying this TCR beta chain was counted at least ten times. This sample was included in a study of regulatory T cells in long-lasting Graves disease. CDR1 and CDR2 from the germline V gene are MNHEY and SVGAGI. Losses at the gene ends were 4 bases for V and 2 bases for J; bases not matched to a gene: 5. The CDR3 extends over 17 amino acids. TCR beta libraries were built with iRepertoire HTBI primers and Arm-PCR of CDR3 regions. TCRdb fed the multiplex PCR reads into MiXCR, producing one record per CDR3 protein. The sample records 450,000 to 600,000 distinct CDR3 sequences, roughly 15% being singletons. As to time point: newly diagnosed GD, antithyroid drugs for less than 3 months. PBMC RNA was the source of the TCR library. These records were also assigned to another study, of T cells in Graves' hyperthyroidism and ophthalmopathy.

The chain combines TRBV6-5 with TRBJ2-1, with TRBD2 matching over 13 bases. This TCR was recovered from a man in his forties with Graves disease. The material sequenced was peripheral blood mononuclear cells (PBMCs), taken at new diagnosis, from a patient treated with antithyroid drugs. CDR3 in DNA: TGTGCCAGCAGTTCTGGGACTAGCGGGAATACCTACAATGAGCAGTTCTTC. Its protein product is CASSSGTSGNTYNEQFF.